The present T cell receptor beta chain was sequenced within a study of blood T cell repertoires in COVID-19. Original processing methods: Quantification of nucleated cells was approximated via reference gene primer amplification. Profiling relied on immunoSEQ multiplex PCR, and the TCRdb table lists in-frame clones only, not all of them. That table gives V, J and clone size, and the DNA gave D and trimming. The sample shows about 39,000 clones, 90% to 95% of them seen only once. CDR1 and CDR2 (germline): SGDLS, YYNGEE. The CDR3 has 14 residues. V lost 0 bases, J lost 5 bases, and 3 bases stayed unmatched.

This clonotype was obtained from a man aged 45 to 65 with active COVID-19. The chain recombines TRBV9 with TRBJ2-5; 8 bases are a match to TRBD2. The specimen sequenced was peripheral blood. CDR3 region: CASSVGLASETQYF. In nucleotides, the CDR3 is TGTGCCAGCAGCGTAGGACTAGCGAGCGAGACCCAGTACTTC.